A selection of T cell receptor beta chains follows, all from one sample in a study of blood T cell repertoires in COVID-19. Profiling relied on immunoSEQ multiplex PCR, and the TCRdb table lists in-frame clones only, not all of them. Among around 72,000 clones, around 86% were seen once, and the ten largest hold around 9.9%. The source material was peripheral blood. Receptors were obtained from a man aged 65 to 85 with active or convalescent COVID-19. Both conserved end residues are part of each CDR3. A D gene is named only where the DNA matches it firmly. The size entry is marked missing in some rows and otherwise reads once, few, many or a size class.

j_call,d_call,clone_size,v_call,cdr3_nt,cdr3_aa
TRBJ2-5,.,.,TRBV2,TGTGCCAGCAGTGAACTGGAGACCCAGTACTTC,CASSELETQYF
TRBJ2-4,.,.,TRBV30,TGTGCCTGGAGTGGAGACTCATATGGTAGACAGTACTTC,CAWSGDSYGRQYF
TRBJ2-3,TRBD1,.,TRBV9,TGTGCCAGCAGCGCCTCGACAGGGAGCACAGATACGCAGTATTTT,CASSASTGSTDTQYF
TRBJ2-1,TRBD1,once,TRBV6-5,TGTGCCAGCACGGGTCGACAGGGGGTATACAATGAGCAGTTCTTC,CASTGRQGVYNEQFF
TRBJ1-1,.,.,TRBV6-6,TGTGCCAGCAGTCTCGCAGAGGAGTGGGCTTTCTTT,CASSLAEEWAFF
TRBJ1-6,.,.,TRBV14,TGTGCCAGCAGCCAAGAGACAGCTAATTCACCCCTCCACTTT,CASSQETANSPLHF
TRBJ1-6,.,.,TRBV30,TGTGCCTACTCGGACTATAGAAATTCACCCCTCCACTTT,CAYSDYRNSPLHF
TRBJ2-7,TRBD2,.,TRBV4-2,TGTGCCAGCAGCCAAGATATTGGCGGGAGAGACGAGCAGTACTTC,CASSQDIGGRDEQYF
TRBJ2-5,TRBD2,.,TRBV7-7,TGTGCTAGCAGCACAGGTCGACTAGCGGGAGGCGGGGAGACCCAGTACTTC,CASSTGRLAGGGETQYF
TRBJ2-1,.,.,TRBV11-2,TGTGCCAGCAGCTTAAGAGTGGGGGGCAATGAGCAGTTCTTC,CASSLRVGGNEQFF
TRBJ2-3,TRBD1,.,TRBV28,TGTGCCAGCAGGCGACAGGGGGCAGATACGCAGTATTTT,CASRRQGADTQYF
TRBJ2-3,.,.,TRBV3-1/TRBV3-2,TGTGCCAGCAGCCAATCTCCAGCGGCTAGCACAGATACGCAGTATTTT,CASSQSPAASTDTQYF
TRBJ1-2,.,.,TRBV29-1,TGCAGCGTTGACGGTAATGGCTACACCTTC,CSVDGNGYTF
TRBJ1-2,TRBD1,.,TRBV5-5,TGTGCCAGCAGCCTGGGACAGACCTATGGCTACACCTTC,CASSLGQTYGYTF
TRBJ1-2,TRBD1,.,TRBV5-6,TGTGCCAGCAGCTTGGAAGGGACAGGGGGCGGAGGCTACACCTTC,CASSLEGTGGGGYTF
TRBJ1-1,.,once,TRBV27,TGTGCCAGCAGCCGACTCTTGCGCCGAGAGAACACTGAAGCTTTCTTT,CASSRLLRRENTEAFF
TRBJ1-1,.,.,TRBV28,TGTGCCAGCAGCCAAGGTGGGGCAAGAATGAACACTGAAGCTTTCTTT,CASSQGGARMNTEAFF
TRBJ2-1,.,.,TRBV18,TGTGCCAGCTCACCCCTTCTAGCGTCGAACCTCAATGAGCAGTTCTTC,CASSPLLASNLNEQFF